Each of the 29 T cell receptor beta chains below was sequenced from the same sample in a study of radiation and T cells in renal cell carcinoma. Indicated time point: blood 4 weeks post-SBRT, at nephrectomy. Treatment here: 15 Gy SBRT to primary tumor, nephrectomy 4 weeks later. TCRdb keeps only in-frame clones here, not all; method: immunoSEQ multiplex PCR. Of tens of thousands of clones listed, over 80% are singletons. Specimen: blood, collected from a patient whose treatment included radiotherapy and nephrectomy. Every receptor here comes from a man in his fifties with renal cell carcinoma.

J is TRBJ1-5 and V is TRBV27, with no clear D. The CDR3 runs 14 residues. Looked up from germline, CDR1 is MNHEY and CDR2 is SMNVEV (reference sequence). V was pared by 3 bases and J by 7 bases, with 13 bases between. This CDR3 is CASSFDWHNQPQHF. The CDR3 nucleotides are TGTGCCAGCAGTTTTGATTGGCACAACCAGCCCCAGCATTTT.

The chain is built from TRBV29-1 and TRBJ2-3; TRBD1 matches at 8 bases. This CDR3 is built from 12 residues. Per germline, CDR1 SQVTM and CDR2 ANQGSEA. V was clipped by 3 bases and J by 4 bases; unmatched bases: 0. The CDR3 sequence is CSVETGADTQYF. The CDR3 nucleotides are TGCAGCGTTGAGACAGGGGCAGATACGCAGTATTTT.

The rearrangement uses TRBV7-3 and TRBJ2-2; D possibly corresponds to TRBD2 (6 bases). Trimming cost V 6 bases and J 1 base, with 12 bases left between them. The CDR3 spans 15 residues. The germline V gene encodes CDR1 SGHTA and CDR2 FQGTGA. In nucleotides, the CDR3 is TGTGCCAGCAGTACCGGGACTTGGAACACCGGGGAGCTGTTTTTT. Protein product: CASSTGTWNTGELFF.

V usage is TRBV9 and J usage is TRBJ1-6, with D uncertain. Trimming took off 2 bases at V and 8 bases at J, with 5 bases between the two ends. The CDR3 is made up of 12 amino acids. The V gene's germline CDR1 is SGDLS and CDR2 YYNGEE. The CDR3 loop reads CASSVADSPLHF. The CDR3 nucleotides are TGTGCCAGCAGCGTGGCCGATTCACCCCTCCACTTT.

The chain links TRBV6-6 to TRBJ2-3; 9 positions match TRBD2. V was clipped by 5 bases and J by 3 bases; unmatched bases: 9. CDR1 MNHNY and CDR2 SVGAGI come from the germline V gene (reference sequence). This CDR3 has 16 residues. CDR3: CASSLPIAGVTDTQYF. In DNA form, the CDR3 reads TGTGCCAGCAGTCTACCCATAGCGGGAGTGACAGATACGCAGTATTTT.

The CDR3 loop reads CARAGLAGYEQYF. CDR3 in DNA: TGTGCCAGGGCGGGACTAGCGGGCTACGAGCAGTACTTC. The chain couples TRBV7-2 to TRBJ2-7; TRBD2 matches at 12 bases. This CDR3 spans 13 amino acids. With 9 bases clipped from V and 3 bases from J, the junction kept 3 bases outside the gene matches. Germline CDR1 is SGHTA and CDR2 is FQGNSA.

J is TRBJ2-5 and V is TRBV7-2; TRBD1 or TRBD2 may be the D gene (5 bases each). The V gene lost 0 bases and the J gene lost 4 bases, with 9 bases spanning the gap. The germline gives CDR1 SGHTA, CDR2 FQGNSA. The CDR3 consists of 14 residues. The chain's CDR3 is CASSLAGELETQYF. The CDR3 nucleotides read TGTGCCAGCAGCTTAGCGGGGGAATTAGAGACCCAGTACTTC.

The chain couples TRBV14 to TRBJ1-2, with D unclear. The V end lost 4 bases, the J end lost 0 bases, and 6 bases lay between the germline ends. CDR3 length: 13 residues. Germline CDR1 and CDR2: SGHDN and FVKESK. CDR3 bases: TGTGCCAGCAGCCCCGTAGCTAACTATGGCTACACCTTC. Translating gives CASSPVANYGYTF.

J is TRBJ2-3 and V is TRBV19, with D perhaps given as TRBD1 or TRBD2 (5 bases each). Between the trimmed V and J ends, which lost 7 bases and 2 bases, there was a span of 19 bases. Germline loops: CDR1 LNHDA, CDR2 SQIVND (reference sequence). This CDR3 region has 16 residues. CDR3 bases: TGTGCCAGTACACCAGGGCCCAGCGGTGTCACAGATACGCAGTATTTT. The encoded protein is CASTPGPSGVTDTQYF.

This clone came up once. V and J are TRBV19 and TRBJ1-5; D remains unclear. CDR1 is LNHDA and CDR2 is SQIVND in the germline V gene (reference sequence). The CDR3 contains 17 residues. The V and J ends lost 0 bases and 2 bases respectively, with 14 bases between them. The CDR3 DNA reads TGTGCCAGTAGTATAGATTCTATTACAGTTGGCAATCAGCCCCAGCATTTT. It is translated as CASSIDSITVGNQPQHF.

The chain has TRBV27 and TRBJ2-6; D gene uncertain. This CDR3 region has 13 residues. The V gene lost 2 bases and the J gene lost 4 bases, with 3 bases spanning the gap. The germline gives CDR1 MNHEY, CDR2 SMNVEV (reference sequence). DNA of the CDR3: TGTGCCAGCAGTTTAGCCGGGGCCAACGTCCTGACTTTC. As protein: CASSLAGANVLTF.

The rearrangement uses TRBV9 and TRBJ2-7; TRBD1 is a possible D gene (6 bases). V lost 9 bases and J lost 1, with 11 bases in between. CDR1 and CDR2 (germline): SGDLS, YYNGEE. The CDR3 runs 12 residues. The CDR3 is CANRTESYEQYF. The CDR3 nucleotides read TGTGCCAACCGGACAGAATCCTACGAGCAGTACTTC.

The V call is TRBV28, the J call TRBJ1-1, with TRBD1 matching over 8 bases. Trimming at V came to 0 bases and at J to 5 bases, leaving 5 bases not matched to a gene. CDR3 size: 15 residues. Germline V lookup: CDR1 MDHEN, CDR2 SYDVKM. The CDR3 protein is CASSLWGRGRTEAFF. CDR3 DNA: TGTGCCAGCAGTTTATGGGGCAGGGGGCGGACTGAAGCTTTCTTT.

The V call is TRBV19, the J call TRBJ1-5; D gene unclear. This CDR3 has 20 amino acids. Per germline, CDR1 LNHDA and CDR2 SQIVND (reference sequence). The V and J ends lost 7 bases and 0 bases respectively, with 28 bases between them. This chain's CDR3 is CASTSERMGSIPYSNQPQHF. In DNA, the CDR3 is TGTGCCAGTACCTCAGAACGAATGGGCAGTATACCCTATAGCAATCAGCCCCAGCATTTT.

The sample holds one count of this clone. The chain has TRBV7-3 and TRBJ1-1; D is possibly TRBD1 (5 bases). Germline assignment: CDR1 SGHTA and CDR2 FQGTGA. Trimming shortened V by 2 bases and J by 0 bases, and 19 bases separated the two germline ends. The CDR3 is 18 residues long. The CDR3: CASSLHPGGTGVNTEAFF. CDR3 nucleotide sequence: TGTGCCAGCAGCTTACACCCGGGGGGTACAGGAGTGAACACTGAAGCTTTCTTT.

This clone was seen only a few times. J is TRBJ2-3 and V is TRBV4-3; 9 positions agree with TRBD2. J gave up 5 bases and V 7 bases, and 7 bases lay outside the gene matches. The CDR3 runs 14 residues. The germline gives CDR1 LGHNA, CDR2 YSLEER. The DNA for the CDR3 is TGCGCCAGCAAGGGCGGGGGGGTTGGAGATACGCAGTATTTT. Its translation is CASKGGGVGDTQYF.

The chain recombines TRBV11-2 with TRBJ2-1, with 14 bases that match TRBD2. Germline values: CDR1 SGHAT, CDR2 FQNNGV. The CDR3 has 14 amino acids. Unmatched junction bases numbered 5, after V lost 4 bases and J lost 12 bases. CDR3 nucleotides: TGTGCCAGCAGCTGGGGGACTAGCGGGAGCGGGCAGTTCTTC. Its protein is CASSWGTSGSGQFF.

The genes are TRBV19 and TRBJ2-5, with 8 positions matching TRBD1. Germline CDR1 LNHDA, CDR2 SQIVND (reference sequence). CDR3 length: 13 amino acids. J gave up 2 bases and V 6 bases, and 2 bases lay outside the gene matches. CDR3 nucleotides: TGTGCCAGTAGCGGACAGGGACAAGAGACCCAGTACTTC. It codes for CASSGQGQETQYF.

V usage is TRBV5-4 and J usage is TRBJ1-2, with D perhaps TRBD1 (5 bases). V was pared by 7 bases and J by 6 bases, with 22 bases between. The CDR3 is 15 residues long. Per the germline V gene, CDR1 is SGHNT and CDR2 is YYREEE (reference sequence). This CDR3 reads CASGSRGKTEHGYTF. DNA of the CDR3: TGTGCCAGCGGTTCTAGAGGGAAGACAGAACATGGCTACACCTTC.

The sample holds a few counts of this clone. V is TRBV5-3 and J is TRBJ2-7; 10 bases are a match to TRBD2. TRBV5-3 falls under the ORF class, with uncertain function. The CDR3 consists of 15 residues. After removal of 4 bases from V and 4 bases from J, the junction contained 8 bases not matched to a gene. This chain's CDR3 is CARSVTSGPLYEQYF. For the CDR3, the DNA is TGTGCCAGAAGCGTGACTAGCGGGCCGCTATACGAGCAGTACTTC.

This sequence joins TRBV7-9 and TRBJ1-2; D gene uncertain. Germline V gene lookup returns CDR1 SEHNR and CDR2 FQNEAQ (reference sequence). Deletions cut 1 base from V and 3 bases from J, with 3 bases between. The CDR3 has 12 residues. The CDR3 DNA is TGTGCCAGCAGCTTAGGAGACTATGGCTACACCTTC. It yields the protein CASSLGDYGYTF. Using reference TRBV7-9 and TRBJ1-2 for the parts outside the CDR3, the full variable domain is DTGVSQNPRHKITKRGQNVTFRCDPISEHNRLYWYRQTLGQGPEFLTYFQNEAQLEKSRLLSDRFSAERPKGSFSTLEIQRTEQGDSAMYLCASSLGDYGYTFGSGTRLTVV.

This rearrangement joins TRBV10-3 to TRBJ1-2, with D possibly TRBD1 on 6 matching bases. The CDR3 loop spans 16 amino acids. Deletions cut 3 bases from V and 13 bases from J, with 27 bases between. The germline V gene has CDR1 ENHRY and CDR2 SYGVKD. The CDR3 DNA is TGTGCCATCAGTGACCCCCCCTACGACAGGATACCTCTTCGCACCTTC. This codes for CAISDPPYDRIPLRTF.

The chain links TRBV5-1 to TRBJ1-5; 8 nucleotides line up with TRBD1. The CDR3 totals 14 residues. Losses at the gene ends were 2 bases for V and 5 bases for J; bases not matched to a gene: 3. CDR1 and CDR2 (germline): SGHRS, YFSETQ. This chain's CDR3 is CASSFAGGDQPQHF. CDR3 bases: TGCGCCAGCAGCTTCGCAGGGGGCGATCAGCCCCAGCATTTT. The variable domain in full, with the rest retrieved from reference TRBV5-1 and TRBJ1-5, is KAGVTQTPRYLIKTRGQQVTLSCSPISGHRSVSWYQQTPGQGLQFLFEYFSETQRNKGNFPGRFSGRQFSNSRSEMNVSTLELGDSALYLCASSFAGGDQPQHFGDGTRLSIL.

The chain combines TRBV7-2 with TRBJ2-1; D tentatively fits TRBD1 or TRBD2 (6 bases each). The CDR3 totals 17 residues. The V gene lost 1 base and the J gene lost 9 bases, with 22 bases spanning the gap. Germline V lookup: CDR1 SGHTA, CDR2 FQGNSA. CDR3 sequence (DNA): TGTGCCAGCAGCTTAGTAGTGCGGGGAGGAGGGGGTGGTGAGCAGTTCTTC. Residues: CASSLVVRGGGGGEQFF. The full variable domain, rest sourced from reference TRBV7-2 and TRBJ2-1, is GAGVSQSPSNKVTEKGKDVELRCDPISGHTALYWYRQSLGQGLEFLIYFQGNSAPDKSGLPSDRFSAERTGGSVSTLTIQRTQQEDSAVYLCASSLVVRGGGGGEQFFGPGTRLTVL.

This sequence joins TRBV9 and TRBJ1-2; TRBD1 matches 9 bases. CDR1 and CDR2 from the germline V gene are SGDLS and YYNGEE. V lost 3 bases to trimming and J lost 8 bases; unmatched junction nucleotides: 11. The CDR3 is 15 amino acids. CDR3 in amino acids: CASSGGTGLAGGYTF. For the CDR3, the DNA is TGTGCCAGCAGCGGCGGGACAGGGCTGGCAGGGGGCTACACCTTC.

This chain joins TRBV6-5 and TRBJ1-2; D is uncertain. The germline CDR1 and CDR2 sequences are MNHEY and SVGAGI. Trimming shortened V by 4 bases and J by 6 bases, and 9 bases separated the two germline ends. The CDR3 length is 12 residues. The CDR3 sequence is CASSWKGNGYTF. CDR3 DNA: TGTGCCAGCAGTTGGAAGGGAAATGGCTACACCTTC.

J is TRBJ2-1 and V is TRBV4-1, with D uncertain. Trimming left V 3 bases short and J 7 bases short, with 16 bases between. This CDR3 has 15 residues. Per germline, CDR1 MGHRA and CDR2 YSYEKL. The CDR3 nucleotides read TGCGCCAGCAGCCAGGTCTGGCGTGCTAGAAATGAGCAGTTCTTC. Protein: CASSQVWRARNEQFF.

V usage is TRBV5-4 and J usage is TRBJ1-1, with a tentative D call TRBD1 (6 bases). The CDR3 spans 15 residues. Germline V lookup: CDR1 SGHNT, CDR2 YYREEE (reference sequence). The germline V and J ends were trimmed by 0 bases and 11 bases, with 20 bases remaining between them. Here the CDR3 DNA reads TGTGCCAGCAGCTTGGTTACGGGGGCAGGCACCTCGGCTTTCTTT. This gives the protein CASSLVTGAGTSAFF. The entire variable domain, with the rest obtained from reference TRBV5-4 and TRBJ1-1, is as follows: ETGVTQSPTHLIKTRGQQVTLRCSSQSGHNTVSWYQQALGQGPQFIFQYYREEENGRGNFPPRFSGLQFPNYSSELNVNALELDDSALYLCASSLVTGAGTSAFFGQGTRLTVV.

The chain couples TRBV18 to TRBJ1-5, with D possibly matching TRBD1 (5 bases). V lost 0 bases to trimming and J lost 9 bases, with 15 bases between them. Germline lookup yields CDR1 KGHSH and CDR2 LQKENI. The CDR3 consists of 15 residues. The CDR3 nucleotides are TGTGCCAGCTCACCACCGGGGGGATTTCAGGGGCCCCAGCATTTT. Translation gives CASSPPGGFQGPQHF.